Each of the 12 T cell receptor beta chains below was sequenced from the same sample in a study of cytomegalovirus exposure and HLA in healthy donors (TCRdb year 2017). Library preparation used the immunoSEQ multiplex PCR assay. For the multiplex PCR, a mixture combining 60 forward primers for TCR Vbeta segments and 13 reverse primers for TCR Jbeta segments was used. What TCRdb holds here is the immuneACCESS table cut down to in-frame rearrangements. Part of the clones is not present; checked against another copy, under half of the missing clones reflect an unresolved V gene, and the others are unexplained. In this sample the table shows about 150,000 clones, roughly four fifths of which occur a single time. The top ten clonotypes cover over 1.1% of the sample. What was sequenced was PBMCs. These receptors were taken from a young man in good health and CMV-seronegative.

This clone has more than one count but fewer than ten. This chain joins TRBV5-1 and TRBJ2-5, with D perhaps matching TRBD1 (7 bases). Germline CDR1 is SGHRS and CDR2 is YFSETQ. The CDR3 has 16 amino acids. V was clipped by 1 base and J by 0 bases, with 13 bases between them. The CDR3 loop reads CASSLTGEVDQETQYF. CDR3 DNA: TGCGCCAGCAGCTTGACAGGGGAGGTGGACCAAGAGACCCAGTACTTC.

This chain links TRBV5-5 with TRBJ1-2; possible D gene TRBD1, 5 bases. Per the germline V gene, CDR1 is SGHKS and CDR2 is YYEKEE (reference sequence). The CDR3 has 13 amino acids. V lost 0 bases and J 8 bases, leaving 11 bases between the germline ends. The CDR3 spells CASSLGGRRGYTF. Written as DNA, the CDR3 is TGTGCCAGCAGCTTGGGGGGCAGACGGGGCTACACCTTC. Full variable domain (remainder filled in from reference TRBV5-5 and TRBJ1-2): DAGVTQSPTHLIKTRGQQVTLRCSPISGHKSVSWYQQVLGQGPQFIFQYYEKEERGRGNFPDRFSARQFPNYSSELNVNALLLGDSALYLCASSLGGRRGYTFGSGTRLTVV.

In this sample, this clone turned up a few times. The J gene is TRBJ2-7, the V gene TRBV21-1; the table assigns TRBD2, which was not confirmed against the DNA. TRBV21-1 is a pseudogene segment. The CDR3 runs to 21 residues. The CDR3 DNA reads as TGTGCCAGCAACAGGGTCGGGATTAGCGGGACTTTTCGACCGCGGATTTGCGAGCAGTACTTC. Its translation: CASNRVGISGTFRPRICEQYF.

This clone was seen only a few times. The CDR3 nucleotides are TGTGCCAGCAGTCCCCCCGGGGGGACGCAGTATTTT. Its protein product is CASSPPGGTQYF. The chain joins TRBV5-5 to TRBJ2-3; TRBD2 agrees at 7 bases. The CDR3 spans 12 residues. CDR1 is SGHKS, CDR2 YYEKEE, per germline (reference sequence). Trimming took 5 bases from V and 9 from J; bases not matched to a gene: 6. Combining the CDR3 with reference TRBV5-5 and TRBJ2-3 gives the whole variable domain DAGVTQSPTHLIKTRGQQVTLRCSPISGHKSVSWYQQVLGQGPQFIFQYYEKEERGRGNFPDRFSARQFPNYSSELNVNALLLGDSALYLCASSPPGGTQYFGPGTRLTVL.

The chain combines TRBV20-1 with TRBJ2-5; D unclear. This CDR3 contains 11 residues. Germline V gene sequence: CDR1 DFQATT, CDR2 SNEGSKA (reference sequence). With 5 bases removed from V and 1 base from J, the gap between germline ends came to 5 bases. Here the CDR3 DNA reads TGCAGTGCTGAGCCCCAAGAGACCCAGTACTTC. Amino acids: CSAEPQETQYF.

The chain couples TRBV6-5 to TRBJ2-3; 9 nucleotides agree with TRBD2. V was pared by 6 bases and J by 3 bases, with 7 bases of the junction left unmatched. The germline V gene encodes CDR1 MNHEY and CDR2 SVGAGI. The CDR3 totals 15 residues. The CDR3 DNA reads as TGTGCCAGCAGCCGTAGCGGGAGACGTACAGATACGCAGTATTTT. Its translation is CASSRSGRRTDTQYF.

The chain joins TRBV28 to TRBJ1-4; D is uncertain. The length of the CDR3 is 13 residues. Germline V gene data show CDR1 as MDHEN and CDR2 as SYDVKM. Trimming took off 8 bases at V and 3 bases at J, with 10 bases between the two ends. The CDR3 spells CASEGTPNEKLFF. The DNA for the CDR3 is TGTGCCAGCGAGGGCACTCCTAATGAAAAACTGTTTTTT. Full variable domain (missing parts from reference TRBV28 and TRBJ1-4): DVKVTQSSRYLVKRTGEKVFLECVQDMDHENMFWYRQDPGLGLRLIYFSYDVKMKEKGDIPEGYSVSREKKERFSLILESASTNQTSMYLCASEGTPNEKLFFGSGTQLSVL.

J is TRBJ2-5 and V is TRBV19; D uncertain. The CDR3 is 14 residues long. CDR1 is LNHDA and CDR2 is SQIVND in the germline V gene (reference sequence). The V end was cut by 6 bases, the J end by 3 bases, with 14 bases between. The CDR3 coding sequence is TGTGCCAGTAGCCCCCGAGTGGCGGAAGAGACCCAGTACTTC. This sequence encodes CASSPRVAEETQYF.

The J gene is TRBJ2-3, the V gene TRBV27; D uncertain. The ends were cut back, 2 bases at V and 0 bases at J, with 12 bases in the middle. CDR1 is MNHEY and CDR2 is SMNVEV in the germline V gene (reference sequence). The CDR3 runs to 16 residues. In DNA form, the CDR3 reads TGTGCCAGCAGTTTAAACTCAAAGCTCAGCACAGATACGCAGTATTTT. This encodes CASSLNSKLSTDTQYF.

This clone was detected a few times. The V and J genes are TRBV10-1 and TRBJ2-1; tentatively, D is TRBD2 (6 bases). Germline CDR1 WNHNN, CDR2 SYGVQD (reference sequence). The CDR3 runs 15 residues. Deletions cut 3 bases from V and 5 bases from J, with 14 bases between. The CDR3 DNA follows: TGCGCCAGCAGTGAAAATAGCGGCTTAAACAATGAGCAGTTCTTC. Translation gives CASSENSGLNNEQFF.

V usage is TRBV10-3 and J usage is TRBJ1-2, with no clear D. With 0 bases removed from V and 7 bases from J, the gap between germline ends came to 15 bases. Germline V lookup: CDR1 ENHRY, CDR2 SYGVKD. The CDR3 spans 15 residues. The CDR3 region has the DNA TGTGCCATCAGTGAGTCGGAGGGCGTTCGGGGTGGCTACACCTTC. It yields the protein CAISESEGVRGGYTF.

The chain employs TRBV4-3 and TRBJ2-1; 11 nucleotides agree with TRBD2. Germline trimming cut 0 bases from V and 6 bases from J; bases unmatched to any gene: 4. Germline V CDR1 and CDR2: LGHNA, YSLEER. The CDR3 extends over 16 amino acids. The CDR3 region has the DNA TGCGCCAGCAGCCAAGATTCAACTAGCGGGAGCAATGAGCAGTTCTTC. Protein sequence: CASSQDSTSGSNEQFF.